The clone carrying this T cell receptor beta chain has just a few counts. Its target is unknown. TCRdb re-called the 5' RACE reads through MiXCR, storing one row per CDR3 protein. The data show under 450,000 distinct CDR3 sequences, roughly 20% seen once. This sample stems from a study of CD8 T cells in ankylosing spondylitis. This CDR3 is 16 amino acids long. After removal of 4 bases from V and 7 bases from J, the junction contained 11 bases not matched to a gene. Germline-derived CDR1 and CDR2 are SGHKS and YYEKEE (reference sequence). Whole-study findings and limits: In ankylosing spondylitis patients, matched synovial fluid reportedly showed significant enrichment of disease-linked clones.

This sequence was found in a male donor with ankylosing spondylitis or in good health (not recorded which). This chain connects TRBV5-5 to TRBJ2-1; TRBD2 aligns across 10 bases. Sample: blood, either unsorted or a sorted T cell fraction (not recorded which). The DNA of the CDR3 is TGTGCCAGCAGCCACTTTAGCGGGGGGTCAAGTAATGAGCAGTTCTTC. It translates to CASSHFSGGSSNEQFF.